What follows are 27 T cell receptor beta chains derived from one specimen sequenced in a study of blood T cells in healthy people across ages. Combining a sample-barcoded 5' primer with a J-beta primer mix, a second PCR ran for about 6 to 12 cycles. TCRdb redid the calling of the 5' RACE reads with MiXCR, one entry per CDR3 protein. This table holds around 1,000,000 distinct CDR3 sequences, under 30% found once. Separately, the same data were catalogued under a study of T cells of mothers and their children.

The sequencing sample was made of blood. All receptors come from a girl aged 2 to 9 in good health.

The chain has TRBV20-1 and TRBJ2-3; 7 bases align to TRBD1. The CDR3 is 15 amino acids. Looked up from germline, CDR1 is DFQATT and CDR2 is SNEGSKA (reference sequence). After removal of 0 bases from V and 4 bases from J, the junction contained 7 bases not matched to a gene. The CDR3 reads CSARDLGDSPDTQYF. The CDR3, as DNA: TGCAGTGCTAGAGATCTAGGGGACAGCCCAGATACGCAGTATTTT.

V and J are TRBV5-1 and TRBJ2-1; 12 nucleotides line up with TRBD2. From germline, CDR1 is SGHRS and CDR2 YFSETQ. This CDR3 region has 18 residues. J lost 8 bases, V lost 0 bases, and 12 bases had no gene match. CDR3 residues: CASSLARRLAGVGDEQFF. Written as DNA, the CDR3 is TGCGCCAGCAGCTTGGCCCGCCGACTAGCGGGAGTTGGGGATGAGCAGTTCTTC.

With respect to this clonotype: The junction and the germline gene differ at one end; a read error may be behind it. The J gene is TRBJ2-5, the V gene TRBV29-1; tentative D call: TRBD1 (6 bases). The DNA end lines up better with TRBJ2-7; the J call may be wrong. Germline CDR1 and CDR2: SQVTM and ANQGSEA. The CDR3 spans 13 residues. CDR3 coding DNA: TGCGGCGTTGAAGTGGGGGCGTCTGACGAGCAGTACTTC. Protein: CGVEVGASDEQYF.

The chain couples TRBV29-1 to TRBJ2-5; 10 bases agree with TRBD1. The J call may be in error: the DNA end matches TRBJ2-7 better. Per germline, CDR1 SQVTM and CDR2 ANQGSEA. The CDR3 is 16 amino acids. CDR3 DNA sequence: TGCAGCGTTGGAACCCCCCGGGACAGGGGAACCTACGAGCAGTACTTC. It translates to CSVGTPRDRGTYEQYF.

The rearrangement uses TRBV7-9 and TRBJ2-1; D is ambiguous. V was shortened by 5 bases and J by 5 bases, with 13 bases between the two germline ends. CDR3 length: 14 amino acids. CDR1 is SEHNR, CDR2 FQNEAQ, per germline (reference sequence). The CDR3: CASSPLGKNNEQFF. The CDR3 nucleotides are TGTGCCAGCAGCCCCCTGGGCAAGAACAATGAGCAGTTCTTC.

This clonotype was found once. The gene calls are TRBV4-2 and TRBJ2-7; D might be TRBD1 (5 bases). In germline, CDR1 is LGHNA, CDR2 YNFKEQ. The V and J ends lost 8 bases and 6 bases respectively, with 14 bases between them. CDR3 size: 12 residues. The CDR3 DNA sequence: TGTGCCAGCGACCAGGGCAAGGGCGAGCAGTACTTC. Its translation: CASDQGKGEQYF.

This clonotype occurred many times. The junction shows a germline mismatch at one end, possibly a read error. The chain combines TRBV27 with TRBJ2-7, with 8 positions matching TRBD1. This CDR3 has 15 amino acids. The germline gives CDR1 MNHEY, CDR2 SMNVEV (reference sequence). CDR3 nucleotide sequence: TGTGCCAGCAGCTTATCTGGGACAGGATCCTACGAGCAGTACTTC. This gives the protein CASSLSGTGSYEQYF.

This sequence joins TRBV6-1 and TRBJ2-4; D assignment may be TRBD1 or TRBD2 (5 bases each). CDR1 is MNHNS, CDR2 SASEGT, per germline. The CDR3 extends over 16 amino acids. The V gene lost 1 base and the J gene lost 4 bases, with 14 bases spanning the gap. In DNA, the CDR3 is TGTGCCAGCAGTGAAGTTGAGGGGCTTGCAAAAAACATTCAGTACTTC. This sequence encodes CASSEVEGLAKNIQYF.

V usage is TRBV11-3 and J usage is TRBJ2-5, with D hard to call. Trimming left V 1 base short and J 5 bases short, with 11 bases between. The V gene's germline CDR1 is SGHNT and CDR2 YENEEA. The CDR3 length is 14 residues. The CDR3 region is CASSLARISETQYF. DNA for the CDR3: TGTGCCAGCAGCTTAGCCCGGATTTCGGAGACCCAGTACTTC. The full variable domain, completed using reference TRBV11-3 and TRBJ2-5, is EAGVVQSPRYKIIEKKQPVAFWCNPISGHNTLYWYLQNLGQGPELLIRYENEEAVDDSQLPKDRFSAERLKGVDSTLKIQPAELGDSAVYLCASSLARISETQYFGPGTRLLVL.

This clonotype was counted only a few times. This sequence joins TRBV29-1 and TRBJ2-2; 7 nucleotides match TRBD1. CDR3 length equals 14 residues. Germline loops: CDR1 SQVTM, CDR2 ANQGSEA. With 8 bases clipped from V and 0 bases from J, the junction kept 6 bases outside the gene matches. CDR3 nucleotide sequence: TGCAGCTCAACCGGGACAGCGAACACCGGGGAGCTGTTTTTT. Translation gives CSSTGTANTGELFF.

This clonotype appeared once. The chain employs TRBV5-1 and TRBJ2-2; D is tentatively TRBD1 or TRBD2 (5 bases each). CDR1 is SGHRS and CDR2 is YFSETQ in the germline V gene. V lost 2 bases to trimming and J lost 7 bases, with 18 bases between them. The CDR3 contains 16 residues. Written as DNA, the CDR3 is TGCGCCAGCAGCTTCGGGACGGCGAAGAGTCTCGGGGAGCTGTTTTTT. It encodes CASSFGTAKSLGELFF. Using reference TRBV5-1 and TRBJ2-2 for the parts outside the CDR3, the full variable domain is KAGVTQTPRYLIKTRGQQVTLSCSPISGHRSVSWYQQTPGQGLQFLFEYFSETQRNKGNFPGRFSGRQFSNSRSEMNVSTLELGDSALYLCASSFGTAKSLGELFFGEGSRLTVL.

The chain employs TRBV7-2 and TRBJ1-6, with TRBD1 matching over 8 bases. The CDR3 is 14 residues long. CDR1 is SGHTA, CDR2 FQGNSA, per germline. Unmatched junction bases numbered 7, after V lost 6 bases and J lost 9 bases. The CDR3 DNA reads TGTGCCAGCAGACAGGACGGACAGGGTTCACCCCTCCACTTT. It codes for CASRQDGQGSPLHF. The whole variable domain, filled in from reference TRBV7-2 and TRBJ1-6, reads GAGVSQSPSNKVTEKGKDVELRCDPISGHTALYWYRQSLGQGLEFLIYFQGNSAPDKSGLPSDRFSAERTGGSVSTLTIQRTQQEDSAVYLCASRQDGQGSPLHFGNGTRLTVT.

This clonotype was counted between two and nine times. This sequence joins TRBV10-3 and TRBJ1-1; D is perhaps TRBD1 (5 bases). The CDR3 runs 14 residues. Trimming cost V 4 bases and J 1 base, with 10 bases left between them. Per germline, CDR1 ENHRY and CDR2 SYGVKD. Here the CDR3 DNA reads TGTGCCATCAGTGCCGTTGGACAGAACACTGAAGCTTTCTTT. Protein: CAISAVGQNTEAFF.

J is TRBJ1-3 and V is TRBV15; no clear D. Trimming took 6 bases from V and 2 from J, leaving 8 bases between them. CDR1 LNHNV and CDR2 YYDKDF come from the germline V gene (reference sequence). The CDR3 spans 13 residues. The CDR3 nucleotides are TGTGCCACCAGGAGGACGGCTGGAAACACCATATATTTT. Its translation: CATRRTAGNTIYF.

The chain has TRBV12-3 or TRBV12-4 and TRBJ2-1, with 9 bases that match TRBD2. Losses at the gene ends were 2 bases for V and 13 bases for J; bases not matched to a gene: 12. CDR3 size: 15 residues. The CDR3 region has the DNA TGTGCCAGCAGTTTATTACTAGCGGGCGTCAAACACCAGTTCTTC. Its protein is CASSLLLAGVKHQFF.

This clonotype occurred a few times. J is TRBJ2-3 and V is TRBV4-1; maybe TRBD2 (7 bases). The CDR3 spans 17 residues. The V end was cut by 0 bases, the J end by 2 bases, with 15 bases between. The germline gives CDR1 MGHRA, CDR2 YSYEKL. CDR3 sequence reads: CASSQDRWGGPTDTQYF. As DNA, the CDR3 is TGCGCCAGCAGCCAAGATCGGTGGGGGGGCCCCACAGATACGCAGTATTTT.

The chain uses TRBV7-2 and TRBJ2-7; 9 bases match TRBD1. CDR1 is SGHTA and CDR2 is FQGNSA in the germline V gene. The CDR3 is made up of 16 amino acids. V shed 2 bases, J shed 4 bases, and the junction held 9 bases outside the gene matches. This CDR3 is CASSLLSGQGLYEQYF. CDR3 bases: TGTGCCAGCAGCTTATTGTCAGGACAGGGGTTGTACGAGCAGTACTTC.

The rearrangement uses TRBV5-1 and TRBJ2-5, with a possible D match to TRBD2 (8 bases). Germline values: CDR1 SGHRS, CDR2 YFSETQ. V dropped 7 bases and J dropped 5 bases, with 18 bases sitting between them. CDR3 length: 14 residues. The CDR3 loop is CASQSGGGPETQYF. CDR3 in DNA: TGCGCCAGCCAATCGGGAGGGGGCCCTGAGACCCAGTACTTC. Based on the CDR3 plus reference TRBV5-1 and TRBJ2-5, the full variable domain is KAGVTQTPRYLIKTRGQQVTLSCSPISGHRSVSWYQQTPGQGLQFLFEYFSETQRNKGNFPGRFSGRQFSNSRSEMNVSTLELGDSALYLCASQSGGGPETQYFGPGTRLLVL.

This clonotype has more than one count but fewer than ten. The chain employs TRBV7-3 and TRBJ2-1; TRBD2 aligns across 8 bases. V shed 5 bases, J shed 9 bases, and the junction held 9 bases outside the gene matches. In germline, CDR1 is SGHTA, CDR2 FQGTGA. This CDR3 is built from 14 residues. CDR3 sequence reads: CASSLALAGGEQFF. The CDR3 coding sequence is TGTGCCAGCAGCCTGGCTCTAGCGGGCGGTGAGCAGTTCTTC.

The chain carries TRBV28 and TRBJ1-2; 10 bases fit TRBD1. CDR1 is MDHEN, CDR2 SYDVKM, per germline. The CDR3 is 15 residues long. V gave up 8 bases and J gave up 8 bases; unmatched junction bases: 14. The DNA for the CDR3 is TGTGCCAGCCATCTTCGGGACAGGGGCCACTTGGGCTACACCTTC. Encoded protein: CASHLRDRGHLGYTF.

In this sample, this clonotype turned up a few times. The genes are TRBV7-2 and TRBJ1-4; D is undetermined. This CDR3 contains 13 residues. Germline V gene data show CDR1 as SGHTA and CDR2 as FQGNSA. Trimming stripped 5 bases from V and 11 bases from J, with 15 bases between. This CDR3 reads CASSPDPGGKLFF. As DNA, the CDR3 is TGTGCCAGCAGCCCGGACCCGGGTGGGAAACTGTTTTTT.

This clonotype was seen a handful of times. The rearrangement uses TRBV3-1 and TRBJ1-2; no reliable D call. V shed 3 bases and J shed 2 bases, with 10 bases lying between them. The CDR3 totals 14 residues. Germline-derived CDR1 and CDR2 are LGHDT and YNNKEL (reference sequence). Here the CDR3 reads CASSQTPLNYGYTF. The CDR3 nucleotides are TGTGCCAGCAGCCAGACACCTCTGAACTATGGCTACACCTTC. Combining the CDR3 with reference TRBV3-1 and TRBJ1-2 gives the whole variable domain DTAVSQTPKYLVTQMGNDKSIKCEQNLGHDTMYWYKQDSKKFLKIMFSYNNKELIINETVPNRFSPKSPDKAHLNLHINSLELGDSAVYFCASSQTPLNYGYTFGSGTRLTVV.

V gene TRBV28 combines with J gene TRBJ2-5; 7 nucleotides align to TRBD2. This CDR3 is 16 amino acids long. CDR1 is MDHEN and CDR2 is SYDVKM in the germline V gene. V was pared by 5 bases and J by 1 base, with 10 bases of the junction left unmatched. Written as DNA, the CDR3 is TGTGCCAGCAGTCAGTTTGCGGGAGTGGCCCAAGAGACCCAGTACTTC. Its translation is CASSQFAGVAQETQYF. Full variable domain (remainder filled in from reference TRBV28 and TRBJ2-5): DVKVTQSSRYLVKRTGEKVFLECVQDMDHENMFWYRQDPGLGLRLIYFSYDVKMKEKGDIPEGYSVSREKKERFSLILESASTNQTSMYLCASSQFAGVAQETQYFGPGTRLLVL.

This clonotype was counted only a few times. The chain links TRBV9 to TRBJ1-3; D call uncertain. Between the trimmed V and J ends, which lost 0 bases and 8 bases, there was a span of 12 bases. CDR1 is SGDLS and CDR2 is YYNGEE in the germline V gene. This CDR3 has 14 residues. In DNA, the CDR3 is TGTGCCAGCAGCGTAGCCGGAGCACCGGACACCATATATTTT. Translation: CASSVAGAPDTIYF. The full variable domain, with the rest looked up from reference TRBV9 and TRBJ1-3, is DSGVTQTPKHLITATGQRVTLRCSPRSGDLSVYWYQQSLDQGLQFLIQYYNGEERAKGNILERFSAQQFPDLHSELNLSSLELGDSALYFCASSVAGAPDTIYFGEGSWLTVV.

The CDR3: CASSQDLYAVGYTF. CDR3 DNA sequence: TGCGCCAGCAGCCAAGATCTTTACGCAGTTGGCTACACCTTC. V usage is TRBV4-1 and J usage is TRBJ1-2; D is unresolved. Trimming took off 0 bases at V and 7 bases at J, with 12 bases between the two ends. Germline V gene data show CDR1 as MGHRA and CDR2 as YSYEKL. CDR3 length: 14 amino acids.

The chain is built from TRBV12-3 or TRBV12-4 and TRBJ2-3; maybe TRBD2 (5 bases). The CDR3 length is 14 residues. V dropped 11 bases and J dropped 3 bases, with 18 bases sitting between them. The CDR3 is CAGGSRGRTDTQYF. CDR3 coding DNA: TGTGCCGGAGGATCTAGAGGGAGAACAGATACGCAGTATTTT.

Only a few counts were recorded for this clonotype. The V call is TRBV12-3 or TRBV12-4, the J call TRBJ1-2; D is uncertain. The length of the CDR3 is 15 residues. V lost 5 bases and J lost 2, with 15 bases in between. CDR3 amino acids: CASSGPSPDNYGYTF. The CDR3, as DNA: TGTGCCAGCAGTGGTCCCTCCCCGGACAACTATGGCTACACCTTC.